The sequence of this TCR beta chain was determined in a study of shared clonotypes between healthy human individuals. Study outcomes and limitations: In having few donors, the study represented limited genetic and exposure-history diversity.

As to this clone: The antigen is unknown.

The ends were cut back, 7 bases at V and 7 bases at J, with 13 bases in the middle. The germline CDR1 and CDR2 sequences are MNHNY and SVGAGI (reference sequence). There are 12 residues in the CDR3. The method was immunoSEQ multiplex PCR; TCRdb's version includes in-frame clones alone and lacks a portion of them. The sample has about 600,000 clones, roughly 72% seen once. Sequenced input: PBMCs. The rearrangement joins TRBV6-6 to TRBJ1-2, with a tentative D call TRBD1 (5 bases). This clonotype was obtained from a middle-aged woman in good health. Some clones in this sample may be carry-over from other donors' samples. The CDR3 spells CASNPGTAGYTF. CDR3 coding DNA: TGTGCCAGCAATCCAGGGACGGCTGGCTACACCTTC.